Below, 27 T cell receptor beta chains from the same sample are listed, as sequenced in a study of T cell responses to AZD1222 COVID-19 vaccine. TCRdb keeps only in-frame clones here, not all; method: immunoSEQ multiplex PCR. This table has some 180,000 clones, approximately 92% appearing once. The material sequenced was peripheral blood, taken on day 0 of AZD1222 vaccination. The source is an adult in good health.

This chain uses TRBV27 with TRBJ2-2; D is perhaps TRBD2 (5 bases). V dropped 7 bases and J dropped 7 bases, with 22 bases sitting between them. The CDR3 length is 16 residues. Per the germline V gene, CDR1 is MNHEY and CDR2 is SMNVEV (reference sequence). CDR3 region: CASTLSWTDFGGELFF. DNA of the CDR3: TGTGCCAGCACCTTGTCATGGACGGACTTTGGCGGGGAGCTGTTTTTT.

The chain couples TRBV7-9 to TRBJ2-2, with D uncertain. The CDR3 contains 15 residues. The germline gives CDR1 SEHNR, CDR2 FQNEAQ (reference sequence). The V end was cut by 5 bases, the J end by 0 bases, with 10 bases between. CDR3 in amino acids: CASSQGPANTGELFF. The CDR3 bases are TGTGCCAGCAGCCAAGGGCCAGCGAACACCGGGGAGCTGTTTTTT.

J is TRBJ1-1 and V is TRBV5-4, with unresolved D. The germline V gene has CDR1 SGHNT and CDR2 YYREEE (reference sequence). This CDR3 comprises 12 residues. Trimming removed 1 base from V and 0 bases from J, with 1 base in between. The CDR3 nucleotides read TGTGCCAGCAGCTTGATGAACACTGAAGCTTTCTTT. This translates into CASSLMNTEAFF.

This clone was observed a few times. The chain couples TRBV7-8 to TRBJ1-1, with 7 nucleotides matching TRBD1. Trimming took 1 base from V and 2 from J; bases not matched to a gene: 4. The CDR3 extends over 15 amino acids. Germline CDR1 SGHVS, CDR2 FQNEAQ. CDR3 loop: CASSLGQGFNTEAFF. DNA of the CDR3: TGTGCCAGCAGCTTAGGACAGGGTTTTAACACTGAAGCTTTCTTT.

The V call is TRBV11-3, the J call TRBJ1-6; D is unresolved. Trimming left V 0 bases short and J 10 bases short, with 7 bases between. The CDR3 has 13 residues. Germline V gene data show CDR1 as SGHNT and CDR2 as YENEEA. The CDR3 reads CASSLDSVSPLHF. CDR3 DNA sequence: TGTGCCAGCAGCTTAGATTCGGTCTCACCCCTCCACTTT.

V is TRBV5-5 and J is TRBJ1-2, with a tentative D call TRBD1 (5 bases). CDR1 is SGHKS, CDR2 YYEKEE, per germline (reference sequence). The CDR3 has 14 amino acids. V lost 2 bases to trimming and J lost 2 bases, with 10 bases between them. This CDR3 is CASSFRDRNYGYTF. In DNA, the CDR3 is TGTGCCAGCAGCTTCAGGGACCGGAACTATGGCTACACCTTC.

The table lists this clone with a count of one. The CDR3 nucleotides are TGTGCCAGCAGTCCGGGACTAGCGGTAACAGATACGCAGTATTTT. Translated: CASSPGLAVTDTQYF. The V gene is TRBV4-2, the J gene TRBJ2-3; TRBD2 agrees at 11 bases. The CDR3 loop spans 15 amino acids. Germline CDR1 is LGHNA and CDR2 is YNFKEQ. Trimming took 6 bases from V and 3 from J; bases not matched to a gene: 5.

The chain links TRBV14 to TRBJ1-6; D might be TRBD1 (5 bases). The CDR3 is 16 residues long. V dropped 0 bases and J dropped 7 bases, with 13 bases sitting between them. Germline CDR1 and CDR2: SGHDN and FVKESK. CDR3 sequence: CASSQDLGRINSPLHF. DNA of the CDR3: TGTGCCAGCAGCCAAGATCTGGGGCGGATAAATTCACCCCTCCACTTT. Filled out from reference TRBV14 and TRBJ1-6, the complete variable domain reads EAGVTQFPSHSVIEKGQTVTLRCDPISGHDNLYWYRRVMGKEIKFLLHFVKESKQDESGMPNNRFLAERTGGTYSTLKVQPAELEDSGVYFCASSQDLGRINSPLHFGNGTRLTVT.

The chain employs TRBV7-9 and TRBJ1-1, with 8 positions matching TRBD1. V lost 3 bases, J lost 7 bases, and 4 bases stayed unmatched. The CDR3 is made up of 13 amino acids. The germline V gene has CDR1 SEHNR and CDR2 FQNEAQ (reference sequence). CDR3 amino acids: CASSFTGGIEAFF. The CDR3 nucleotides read TGTGCCAGCAGCTTTACAGGGGGGATTGAAGCTTTCTTT.

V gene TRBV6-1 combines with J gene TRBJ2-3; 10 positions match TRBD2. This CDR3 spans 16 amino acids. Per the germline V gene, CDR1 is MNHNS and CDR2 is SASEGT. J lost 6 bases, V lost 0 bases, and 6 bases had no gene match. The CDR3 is CASSEASGGATDTQYF. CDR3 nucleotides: TGTGCCAGCAGTGAAGCGAGCGGGGGGGCGACGGATACGCAGTATTTT.

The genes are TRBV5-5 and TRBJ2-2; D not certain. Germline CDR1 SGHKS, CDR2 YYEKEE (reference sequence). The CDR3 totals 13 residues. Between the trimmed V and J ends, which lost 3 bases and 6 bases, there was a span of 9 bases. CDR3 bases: TGTGCCAGCAGCTGGCCTAGGGCCGGGGAGCTGTTTTTT. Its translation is CASSWPRAGELFF.

CDR3 bases: TGTGCCAGTAGTTTCCACAGGGGATATAATTCACCCCTCCACTTT. The encoded protein is CASSFHRGYNSPLHF. This chain connects TRBV19 to TRBJ1-6, with 7 bases aligning to TRBD1. Germline loops: CDR1 LNHDA, CDR2 SQIVND (reference sequence). The CDR3 contains 15 residues. The V segment lost 5 bases and the J segment 4 bases; nucleotides outside the gene matches: 5.

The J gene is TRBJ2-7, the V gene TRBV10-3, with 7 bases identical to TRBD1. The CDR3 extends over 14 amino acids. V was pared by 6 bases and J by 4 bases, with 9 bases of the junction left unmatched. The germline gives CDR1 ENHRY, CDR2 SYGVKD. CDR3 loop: CAISLTGSSYEQYF. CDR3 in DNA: TGTGCCATCAGCCTGACAGGGTCATCATACGAGCAGTACTTC.

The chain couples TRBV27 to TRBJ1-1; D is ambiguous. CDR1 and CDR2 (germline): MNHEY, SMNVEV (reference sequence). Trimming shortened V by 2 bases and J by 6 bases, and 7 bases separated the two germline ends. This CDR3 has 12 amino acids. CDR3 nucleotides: TGTGCCAGCAGTTTAGTGGGTTCTGAAGCTTTCTTT. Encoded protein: CASSLVGSEAFF.

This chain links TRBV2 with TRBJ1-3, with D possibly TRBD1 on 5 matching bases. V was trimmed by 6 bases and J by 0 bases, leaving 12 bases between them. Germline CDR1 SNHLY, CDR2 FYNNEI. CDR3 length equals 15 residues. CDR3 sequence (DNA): TGTGCCAGCAGGGGACTCCTGAGCTCTGGAAACACCATATATTTT. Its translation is CASRGLLSSGNTIYF.

This CDR3 reads CASSSRTRADEQYF. In DNA, the CDR3 is TGTGCCAGTAGTTCCAGGACACGGGCGGACGAGCAGTACTTC. The chain combines TRBV19 with TRBJ2-7, with D possibly TRBD1 on 5 matching bases. CDR3 size: 14 residues. The germline gives CDR1 LNHDA, CDR2 SQIVND (reference sequence). V lost 5 bases and J lost 5, with 16 bases in between.

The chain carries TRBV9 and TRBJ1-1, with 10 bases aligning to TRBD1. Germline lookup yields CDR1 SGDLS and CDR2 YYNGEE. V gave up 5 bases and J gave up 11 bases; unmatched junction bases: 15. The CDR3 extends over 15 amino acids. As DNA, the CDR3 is TGTGCCAGCAGTGCTTCGGGACAGGGGAATCTTGGGGCTTTCTTT. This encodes CASSASGQGNLGAFF.

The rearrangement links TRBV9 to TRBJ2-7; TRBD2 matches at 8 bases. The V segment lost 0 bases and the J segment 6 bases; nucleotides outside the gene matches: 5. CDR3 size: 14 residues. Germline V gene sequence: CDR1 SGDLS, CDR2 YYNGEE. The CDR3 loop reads CASSVEGAGGEQYF. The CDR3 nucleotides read TGTGCCAGCAGCGTAGAGGGCGCGGGGGGCGAGCAGTACTTC.

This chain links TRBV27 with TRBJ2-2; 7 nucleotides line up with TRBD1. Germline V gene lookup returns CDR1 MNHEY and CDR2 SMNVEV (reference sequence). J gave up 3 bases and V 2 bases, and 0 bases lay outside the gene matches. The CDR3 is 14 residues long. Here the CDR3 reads CASSLQGDTGELFF. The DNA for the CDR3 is TGTGCCAGCAGTTTACAGGGGGACACCGGGGAGCTGTTTTTT.

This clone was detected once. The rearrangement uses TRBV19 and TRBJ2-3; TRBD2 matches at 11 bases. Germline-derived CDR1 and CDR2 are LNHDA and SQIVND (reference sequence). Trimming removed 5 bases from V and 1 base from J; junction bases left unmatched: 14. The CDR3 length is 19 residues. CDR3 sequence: CASSLRGPGTSGRTDTQYF. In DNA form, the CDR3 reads TGTGCCAGTAGTCTCCGGGGGCCTGGGACTAGCGGACGCACAGATACGCAGTATTTT. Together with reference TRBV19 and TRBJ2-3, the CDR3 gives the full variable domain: DGGITQSPKYLFRKEGQNVTLSCEQNLNHDAMYWYRQDPGQGLRLIYYSQIVNDFQKGDIAEGYSVSREKKESFPLTVTSAQKNPTAFYLCASSLRGPGTSGRTDTQYFGPGTRLTVL.

The DNA of the CDR3 is TGCGCCAGCAGGGGGGGATGCAAGCGGGAGGGCCGATACGAGCAGTACTTC. It yields the protein CASRGGCKREGRYEQYF. The chain has TRBV10-1 and TRBJ2-7; 10 bases map to TRBD2. CDR1 is WNHNN, CDR2 SYGVQD, per germline (reference sequence). J gave up 4 bases and V 6 bases, and 15 bases lay outside the gene matches. The CDR3 runs 17 residues.

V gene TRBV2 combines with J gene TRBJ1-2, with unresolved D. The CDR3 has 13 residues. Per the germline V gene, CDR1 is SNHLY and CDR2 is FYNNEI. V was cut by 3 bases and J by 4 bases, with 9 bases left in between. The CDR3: CASSDIRSYGYTF. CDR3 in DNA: TGTGCCAGCAGTGACATTCGCAGCTATGGCTACACCTTC.

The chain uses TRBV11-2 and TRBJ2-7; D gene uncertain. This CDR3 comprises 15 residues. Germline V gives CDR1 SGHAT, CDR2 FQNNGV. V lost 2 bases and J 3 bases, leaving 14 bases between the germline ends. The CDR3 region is CASSLSGSTNYEQYF. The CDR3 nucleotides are TGTGCCAGCAGCTTATCTGGCAGCACGAACTACGAGCAGTACTTC.

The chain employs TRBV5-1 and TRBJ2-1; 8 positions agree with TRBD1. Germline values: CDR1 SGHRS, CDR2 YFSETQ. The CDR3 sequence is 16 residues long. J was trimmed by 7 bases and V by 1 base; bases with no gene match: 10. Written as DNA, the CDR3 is TGCGCCAGCAGCTTGAGAGGACAGGGACGGTCGAATGAGCAGTTCTTC. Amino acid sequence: CASSLRGQGRSNEQFF. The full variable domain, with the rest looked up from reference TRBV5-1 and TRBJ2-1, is KAGVTQTPRYLIKTRGQQVTLSCSPISGHRSVSWYQQTPGQGLQFLFEYFSETQRNKGNFPGRFSGRQFSNSRSEMNVSTLELGDSALYLCASSLRGQGRSNEQFFGPGTRLTVL.

The CDR3 region has the DNA TGTGCCAGCAGCCACTATGGGGACAGCTCCTACAATGAGCAGTTCTTC. It specifies CASSHYGDSSYNEQFF. V gene TRBV4-2 combines with J gene TRBJ2-1; the match to TRBD1 covers 7 bases. Per germline, CDR1 LGHNA and CDR2 YNFKEQ. V was clipped by 3 bases and J by 0 bases; unmatched bases: 5. This CDR3 contains 16 residues.

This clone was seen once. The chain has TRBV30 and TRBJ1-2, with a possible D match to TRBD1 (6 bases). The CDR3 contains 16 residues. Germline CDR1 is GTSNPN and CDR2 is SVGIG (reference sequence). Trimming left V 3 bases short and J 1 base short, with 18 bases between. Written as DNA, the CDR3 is TGTGCCTGGAGGCTGGGTGGGGGGGGCATTAACTATGGCTACACCTTC. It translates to CAWRLGGGGINYGYTF.

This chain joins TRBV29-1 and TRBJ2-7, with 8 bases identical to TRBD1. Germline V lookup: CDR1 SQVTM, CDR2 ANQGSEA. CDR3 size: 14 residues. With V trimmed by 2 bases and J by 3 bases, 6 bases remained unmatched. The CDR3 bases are TGCAGCGTTGAACTCCGGGACAGGCGCTACGAGCAGTACTTC. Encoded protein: CSVELRDRRYEQYF.